The present T cell receptor beta chain was sequenced within a study of OX40 agonist ivuxolimab in advanced cancers. TCRdb keeps only in-frame clones here, not all; method: immunoSEQ multiplex PCR. The sample consists of some 52,000 clones, 85% to 95% of them appearing once. Germline V gene lookup returns CDR1 ENHRY and CDR2 SYGVKD. The CDR3 is 12 residues long. V dropped 7 bases and J dropped 5; count of bases not matched to a gene: 2. The sample here was CD4+ or CD8+ T cells sorted from blood, taken in a trial of the OX40 agonist ivuxolimab. This TCR came from an adult with an advanced solid tumor such as melanoma, head and neck, liver or kidney cancer. The chain links TRBV10-3 to TRBJ2-1; 7 bases are a match to TRBD2. CDR3 nucleotide sequence: TGTGCCATCACCGGGACTAACAATGAGCAGTTCTTC. Its translation is CAITGTNNEQFF.